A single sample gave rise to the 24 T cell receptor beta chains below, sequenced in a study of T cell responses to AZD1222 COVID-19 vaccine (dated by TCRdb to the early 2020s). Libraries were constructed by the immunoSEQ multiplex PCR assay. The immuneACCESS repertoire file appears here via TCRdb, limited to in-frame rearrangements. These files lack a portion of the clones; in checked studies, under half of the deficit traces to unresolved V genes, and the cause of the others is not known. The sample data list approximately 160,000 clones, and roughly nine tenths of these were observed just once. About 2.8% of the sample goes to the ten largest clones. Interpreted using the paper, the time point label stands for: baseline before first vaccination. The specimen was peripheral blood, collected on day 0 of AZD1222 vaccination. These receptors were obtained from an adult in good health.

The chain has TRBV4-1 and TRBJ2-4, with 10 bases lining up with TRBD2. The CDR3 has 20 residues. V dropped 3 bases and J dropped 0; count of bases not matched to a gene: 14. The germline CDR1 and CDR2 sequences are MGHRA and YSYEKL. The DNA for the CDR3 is TGCGCCAGCAGCCATATAGGGCTAGCGGGAGAGAGGGTAGCCAAAAACATTCAGTACTTC. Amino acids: CASSHIGLAGERVAKNIQYF.

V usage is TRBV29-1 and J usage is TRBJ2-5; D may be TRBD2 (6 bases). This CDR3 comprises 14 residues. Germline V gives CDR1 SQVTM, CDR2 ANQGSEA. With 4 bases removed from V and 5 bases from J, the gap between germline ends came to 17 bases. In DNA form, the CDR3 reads TGCAGCGTTGGACGAAGGACGGGAGTCGAGACCCAGTACTTC. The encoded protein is CSVGRRTGVETQYF. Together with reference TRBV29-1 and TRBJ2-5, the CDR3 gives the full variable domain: SAVISQKPSRDICQRGTSLTIQCQVDSQVTMMFWYRQQPGQSLTLIATANQGSEATYESGFVIDKFPISRPNLTFSTLTVSNMSPEDSSIYLCSVGRRTGVETQYFGPGTRLLVL.

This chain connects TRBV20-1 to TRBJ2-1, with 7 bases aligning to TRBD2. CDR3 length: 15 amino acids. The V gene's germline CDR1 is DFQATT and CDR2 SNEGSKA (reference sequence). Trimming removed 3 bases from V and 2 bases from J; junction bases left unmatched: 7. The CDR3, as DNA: TGCAGTGCTAGTCCTGCGGGAGTACCCTACAATGAGCAGTTCTTC. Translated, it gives CSASPAGVPYNEQFF.

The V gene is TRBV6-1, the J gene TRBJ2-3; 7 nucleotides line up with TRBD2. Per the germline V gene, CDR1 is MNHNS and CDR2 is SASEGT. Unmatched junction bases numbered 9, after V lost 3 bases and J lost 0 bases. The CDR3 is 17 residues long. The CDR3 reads CASSENLADTSTDTQYF. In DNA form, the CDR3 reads TGTGCCAGCAGTGAGAATCTAGCGGATACTAGCACAGATACGCAGTATTTT.

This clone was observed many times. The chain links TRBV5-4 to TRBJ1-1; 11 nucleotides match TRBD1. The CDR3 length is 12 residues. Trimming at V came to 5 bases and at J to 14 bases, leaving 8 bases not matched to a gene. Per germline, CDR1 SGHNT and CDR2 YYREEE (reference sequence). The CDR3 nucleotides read TGTGCCAGCAGTCCGGACAGGGGGCTGCCGTTCTTT. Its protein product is CASSPDRGLPFF.

The CDR3 nucleotides read TGTGCCAGCAGCCCGACAGTGAACACTGAAGCTTTCTTT. It yields the protein CASSPTVNTEAFF. The chain carries TRBV3-1 (or the pseudogene TRBV3-2) and TRBJ1-1; the D gene is possibly TRBD1 (5 bases). This CDR3 spans 13 amino acids. Germline lookup yields CDR1 LGHDT and CDR2 YNNKEL (reference sequence). Trimming removed 4 bases from V and 0 bases from J, with 6 bases in between.

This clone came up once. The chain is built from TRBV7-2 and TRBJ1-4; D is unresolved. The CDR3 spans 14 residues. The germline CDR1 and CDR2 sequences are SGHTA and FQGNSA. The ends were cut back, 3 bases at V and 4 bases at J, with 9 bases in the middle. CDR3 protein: CASSLSLVNEKLFF. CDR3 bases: TGTGCCAGCAGCTTGTCCCTGGTTAATGAAAAACTGTTTTTT.

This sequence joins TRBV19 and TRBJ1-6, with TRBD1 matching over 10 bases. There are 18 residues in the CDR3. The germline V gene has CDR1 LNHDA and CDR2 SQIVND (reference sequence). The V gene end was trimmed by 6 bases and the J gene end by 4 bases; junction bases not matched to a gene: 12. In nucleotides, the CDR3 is TGTGCCAGTAGCGAGAGCCGGGACAGGGGCTTTTATAATTCACCCCTCCACTTT. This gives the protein CASSESRDRGFYNSPLHF.

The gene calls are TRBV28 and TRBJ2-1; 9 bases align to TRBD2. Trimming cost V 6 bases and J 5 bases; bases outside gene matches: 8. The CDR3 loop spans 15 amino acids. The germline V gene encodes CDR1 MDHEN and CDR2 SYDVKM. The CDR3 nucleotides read TGTGCCAGCAGCGTTAGCGGGAGTAGGAACAATGAGCAGTTCTTC. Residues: CASSVSGSRNNEQFF.

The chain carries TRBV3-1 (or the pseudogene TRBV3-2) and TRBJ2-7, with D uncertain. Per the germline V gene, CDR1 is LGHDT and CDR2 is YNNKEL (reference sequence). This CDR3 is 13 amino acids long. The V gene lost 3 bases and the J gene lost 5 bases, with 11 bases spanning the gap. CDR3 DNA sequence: TGTGCCAGCAGCCAGCCGCCTGCCCACGAGCAGTACTTC. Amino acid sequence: CASSQPPAHEQYF.

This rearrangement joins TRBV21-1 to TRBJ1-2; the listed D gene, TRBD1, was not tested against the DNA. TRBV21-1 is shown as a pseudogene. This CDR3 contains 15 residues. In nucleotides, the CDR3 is TGTGCCAGCAGCAAACGAAGGGGTAGAAGCTATGGCTACACCTTC. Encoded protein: CASSKRRGRSYGYTF.

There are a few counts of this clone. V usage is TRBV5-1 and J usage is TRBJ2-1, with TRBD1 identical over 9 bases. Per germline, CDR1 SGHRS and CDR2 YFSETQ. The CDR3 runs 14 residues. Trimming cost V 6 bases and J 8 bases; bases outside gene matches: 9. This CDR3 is CASNPRDRVYEQFF. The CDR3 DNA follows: TGCGCCAGCAACCCTCGGGACAGGGTCTATGAGCAGTTCTTC.

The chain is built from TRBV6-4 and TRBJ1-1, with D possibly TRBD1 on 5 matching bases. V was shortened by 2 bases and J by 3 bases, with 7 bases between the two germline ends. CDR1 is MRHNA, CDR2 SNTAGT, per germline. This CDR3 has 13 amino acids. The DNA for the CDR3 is TGTGCCAGCAGTGACACGGGGCACACTGAAGCTTTCTTT. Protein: CASSDTGHTEAFF.

CDR3 bases: TGTGCCAGCAGCCGCGCCCCCCCAGAGTCTCCCGAGCAGTACTTC. It encodes CASSRAPPESPEQYF. This chain uses TRBV14 with TRBJ2-7; the D is unclear. The germline gives CDR1 SGHDN, CDR2 FVKESK. This CDR3 comprises 15 residues. The V end lost 4 bases, the J end lost 6 bases, and 19 bases lay between the germline ends.

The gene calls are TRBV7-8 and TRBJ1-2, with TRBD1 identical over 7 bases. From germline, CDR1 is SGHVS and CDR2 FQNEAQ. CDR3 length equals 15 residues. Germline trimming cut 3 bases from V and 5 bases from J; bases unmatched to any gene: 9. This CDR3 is CASSFQGGGAYGYTF. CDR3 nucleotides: TGTGCCAGCAGCTTCCAGGGAGGGGGCGCTTATGGCTACACCTTC.

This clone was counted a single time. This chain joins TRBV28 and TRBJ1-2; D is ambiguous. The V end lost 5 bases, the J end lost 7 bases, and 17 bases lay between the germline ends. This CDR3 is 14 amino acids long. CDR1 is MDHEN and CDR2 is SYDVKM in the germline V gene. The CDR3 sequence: CASSISSLKGGYTF. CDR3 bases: TGTGCCAGCAGTATTTCAAGCCTCAAGGGTGGCTACACCTTC.

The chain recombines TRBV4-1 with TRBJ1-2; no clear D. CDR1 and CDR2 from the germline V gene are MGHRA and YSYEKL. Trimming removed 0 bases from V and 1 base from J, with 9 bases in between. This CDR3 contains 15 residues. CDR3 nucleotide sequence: TGCGCCAGCAGCCAAGACAGGAAGCTTAACTATGGCTACACCTTC. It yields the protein CASSQDRKLNYGYTF.

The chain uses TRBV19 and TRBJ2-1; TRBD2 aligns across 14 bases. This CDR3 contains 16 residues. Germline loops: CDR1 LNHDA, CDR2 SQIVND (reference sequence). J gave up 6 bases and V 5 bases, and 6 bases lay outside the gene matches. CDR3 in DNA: TGTGCCAGTAGTGCGACTAGCGGGAGGGTTGGCAATGAGCAGTTCTTC. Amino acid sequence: CASSATSGRVGNEQFF.

The CDR3 DNA is TGTGCCAGCAGCTTAGGCGGCGGGGCCTCCTACGAGCAGTACTTC. It translates to CASSLGGGASYEQYF. The chain recombines TRBV7-6 with TRBJ2-7, with D possibly being TRBD2 (6 bases). CDR1 is SGHVS, CDR2 FNYEAQ, per germline. The CDR3 spans 15 residues. Trimming removed 1 base at V and 0 bases at J, with 10 bases between. The whole variable domain, filled in from reference TRBV7-6 and TRBJ2-7, reads GAGVSQSPRYKVTKRGQDVALRCDPISGHVSLYWYRQALGQGPEFLTYFNYEAQQDKSGLPNDRFSAERPEGSISTLTIQRTEQRDSAMYRCASSLGGGASYEQYFGPGTRLTVT.

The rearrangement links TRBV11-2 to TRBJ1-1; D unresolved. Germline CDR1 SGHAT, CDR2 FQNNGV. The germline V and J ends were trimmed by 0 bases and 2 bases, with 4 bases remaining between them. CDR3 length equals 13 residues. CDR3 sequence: CASSLDHNTEAFF. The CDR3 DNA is TGTGCCAGCAGCTTAGATCATAACACTGAAGCTTTCTTT.

DNA for the CDR3: TGTGCCAGCAGCTTAGGCCCCCAGGTTCCCTACGAGCAGTACTTC. Translation: CASSLGPQVPYEQYF. The chain uses TRBV11-3 and TRBJ2-7; D uncertain. The V and J ends lost 1 base and 2 bases respectively, with 12 bases between them. This CDR3 contains 15 residues. In germline, CDR1 is SGHNT, CDR2 YENEEA.

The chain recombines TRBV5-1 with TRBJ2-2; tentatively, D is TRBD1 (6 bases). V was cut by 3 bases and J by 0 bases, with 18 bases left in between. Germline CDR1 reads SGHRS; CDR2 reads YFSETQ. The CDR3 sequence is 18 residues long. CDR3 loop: CASSSTGPGQTNTGELFF. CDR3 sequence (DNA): TGCGCCAGCAGCTCTACTGGTCCGGGACAAACGAACACCGGGGAGCTGTTTTTT. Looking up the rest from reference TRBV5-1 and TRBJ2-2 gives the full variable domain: KAGVTQTPRYLIKTRGQQVTLSCSPISGHRSVSWYQQTPGQGLQFLFEYFSETQRNKGNFPGRFSGRQFSNSRSEMNVSTLELGDSALYLCASSSTGPGQTNTGELFFGEGSRLTVL.

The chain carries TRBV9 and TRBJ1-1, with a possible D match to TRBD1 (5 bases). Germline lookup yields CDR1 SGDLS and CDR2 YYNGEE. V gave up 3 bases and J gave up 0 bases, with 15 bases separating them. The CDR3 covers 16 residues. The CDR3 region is CASSEHFGDLNTEAFF. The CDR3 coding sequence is TGTGCCAGCAGCGAGCATTTTGGGGACTTGAACACTGAAGCTTTCTTT.

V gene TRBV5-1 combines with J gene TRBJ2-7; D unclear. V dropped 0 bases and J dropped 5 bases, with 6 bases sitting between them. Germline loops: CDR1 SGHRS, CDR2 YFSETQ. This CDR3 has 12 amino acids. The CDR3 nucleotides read TGCGCCAGCAGCTTGGTGGTGGACGAGCAGTACTTC. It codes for CASSLVVDEQYF.